Listed here are 3 T cell receptor beta chains from one sample, sequenced in a study of cytomegalovirus exposure and HLA in healthy donors. PCR was performed using 60 Vbeta and 13 Jbeta primers. Assay used: immunoSEQ multiplex PCR; TCRdb lists only in-frame clones, some missing. The sample yields 200,000 to 250,000 clones, over 65% seen once. Sequencing was performed on PBMCs. Receptors were obtained from a human donor in good health.

This clone appeared a few times. The chain combines TRBV2 with TRBJ2-4; D uncertain. The germline V gene has CDR1 SNHLY and CDR2 FYNNEI. The V gene lost 7 bases and the J gene lost 0 bases, with 10 bases spanning the gap. The CDR3 has 14 amino acids. The CDR3: CASKVGLAKNIQYF. The CDR3 DNA is TGTGCCAGCAAAGTCGGGTTAGCCAAAAACATTCAGTACTTC.

The chain uses TRBV27 and TRBJ2-7; 9 bases line up with TRBD2. Per germline, CDR1 MNHEY and CDR2 SMNVEV (reference sequence). Trimming cost V 3 bases and J 1 base; bases outside gene matches: 25. CDR3 length: 22 amino acids. The CDR3 region is CASSFPGGPVPSSGSESYEQYF. Here the CDR3 DNA reads TGTGCCAGCAGTTTCCCCGGTGGGCCGGTCCCGAGTAGCGGGAGCGAGTCCTACGAGCAGTACTTC.

This clone was recorded only once. The CDR3 is CASSPGTSRDTDTQYF. CDR3 nucleotides: TGTGCCAGCAGCCCCGGGACTAGCAGGGATACAGATACGCAGTATTTT. V is TRBV7-9 and J is TRBJ2-3; TRBD2 matches at 9 bases. Trimming removed 5 bases from V and 3 bases from J; junction bases left unmatched: 9. Looked up from germline, CDR1 is SEHNR and CDR2 is FQNEAQ (reference sequence). The CDR3 is 16 residues long. The full variable domain, in which reference TRBV7-9 and TRBJ2-3 provide the parts outside the CDR3, is DTGVSQNPRHKITKRGQNVTFRCDPISEHNRLYWYRQTLGQGPEFLTYFQNEAQLEKSRLLSDRFSAERPKGSFSTLEIQRTEQGDSAMYLCASSPGTSRDTDTQYFGPGTRLTVL.